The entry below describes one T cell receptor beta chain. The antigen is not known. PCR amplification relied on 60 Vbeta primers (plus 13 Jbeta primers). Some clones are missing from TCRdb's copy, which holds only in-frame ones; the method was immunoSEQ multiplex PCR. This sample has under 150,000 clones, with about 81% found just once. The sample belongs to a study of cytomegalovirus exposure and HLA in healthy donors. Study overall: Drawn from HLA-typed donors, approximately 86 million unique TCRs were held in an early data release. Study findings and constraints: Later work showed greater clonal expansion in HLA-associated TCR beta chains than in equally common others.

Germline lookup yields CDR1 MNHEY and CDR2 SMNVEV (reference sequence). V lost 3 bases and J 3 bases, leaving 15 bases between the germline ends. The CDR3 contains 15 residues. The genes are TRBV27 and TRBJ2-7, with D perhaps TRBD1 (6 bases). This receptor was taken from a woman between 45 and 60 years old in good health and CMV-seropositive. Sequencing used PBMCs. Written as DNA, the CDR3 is TGTGCCAGCAGTTTTGAGCCAGGGGCTTTCTACGAGCAGTACTTC. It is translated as CASSFEPGAFYEQYF.